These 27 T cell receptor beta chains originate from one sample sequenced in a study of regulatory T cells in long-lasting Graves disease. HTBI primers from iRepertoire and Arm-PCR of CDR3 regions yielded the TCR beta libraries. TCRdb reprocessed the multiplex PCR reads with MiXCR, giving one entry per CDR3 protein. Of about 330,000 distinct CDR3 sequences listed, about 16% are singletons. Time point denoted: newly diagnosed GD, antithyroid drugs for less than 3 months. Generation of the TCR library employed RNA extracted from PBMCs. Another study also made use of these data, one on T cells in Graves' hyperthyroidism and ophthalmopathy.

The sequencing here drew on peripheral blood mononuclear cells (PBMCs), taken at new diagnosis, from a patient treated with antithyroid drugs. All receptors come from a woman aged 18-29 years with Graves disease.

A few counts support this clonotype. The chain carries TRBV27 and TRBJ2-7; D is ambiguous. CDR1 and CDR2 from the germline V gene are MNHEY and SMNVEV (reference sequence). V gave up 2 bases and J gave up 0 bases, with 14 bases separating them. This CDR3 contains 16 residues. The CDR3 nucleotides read TGTGCCAGCAGTTTAATCCCCGGGCGTAGCTCCTACGAGCAGTACTTC. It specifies CASSLIPGRSSYEQYF.

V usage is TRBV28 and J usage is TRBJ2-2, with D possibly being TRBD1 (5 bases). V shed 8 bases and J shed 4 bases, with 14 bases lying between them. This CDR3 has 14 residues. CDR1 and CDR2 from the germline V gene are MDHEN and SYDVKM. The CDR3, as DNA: TGTGCCAGCTTTGTGGGGCTGAGCACCGGGGAGCTGTTTTTT. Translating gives CASFVGLSTGELFF. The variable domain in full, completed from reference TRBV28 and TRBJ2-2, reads DVKVTQSSRYLVKRTGEKVFLECVQDMDHENMFWYRQDPGLGLRLIYFSYDVKMKEKGDIPEGYSVSREKKERFSLILESASTNQTSMYLCASFVGLSTGELFFGEGSRLTVL.

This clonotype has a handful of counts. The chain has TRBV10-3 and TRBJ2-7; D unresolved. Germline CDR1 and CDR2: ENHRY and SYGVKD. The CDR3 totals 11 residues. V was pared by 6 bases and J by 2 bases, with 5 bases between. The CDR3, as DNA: TGTGCCATCAGGGGTGCCTACGAGCAGTACTTC. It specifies CAIRGAYEQYF.

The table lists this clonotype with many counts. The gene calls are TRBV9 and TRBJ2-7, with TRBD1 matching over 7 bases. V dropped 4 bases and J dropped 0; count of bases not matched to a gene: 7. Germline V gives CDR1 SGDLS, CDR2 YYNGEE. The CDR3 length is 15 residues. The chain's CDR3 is CASSLGTAGSYEQYF. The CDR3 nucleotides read TGTGCCAGCAGCCTGGGGACAGCCGGCTCCTACGAGCAGTACTTC.

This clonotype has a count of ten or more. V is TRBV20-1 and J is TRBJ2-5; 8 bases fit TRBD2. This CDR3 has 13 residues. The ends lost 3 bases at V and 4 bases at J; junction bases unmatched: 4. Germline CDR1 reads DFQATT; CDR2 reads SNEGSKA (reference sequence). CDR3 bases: TGCAGTGCTAGCGGGGGGGATGGAGAGACCCAGTACTTC. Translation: CSASGGDGETQYF.

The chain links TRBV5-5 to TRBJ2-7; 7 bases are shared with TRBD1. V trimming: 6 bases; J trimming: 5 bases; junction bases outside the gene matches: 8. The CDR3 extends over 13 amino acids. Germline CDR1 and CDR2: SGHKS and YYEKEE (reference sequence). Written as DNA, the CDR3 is TGTGCCAGCAAAGGAACAGGGGTCGACGAGCAGTACTTC. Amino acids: CASKGTGVDEQYF.

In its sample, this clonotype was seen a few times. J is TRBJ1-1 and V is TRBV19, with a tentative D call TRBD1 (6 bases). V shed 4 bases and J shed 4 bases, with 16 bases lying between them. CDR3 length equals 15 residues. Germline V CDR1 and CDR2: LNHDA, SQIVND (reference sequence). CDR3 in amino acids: CASSSRGLGVTEAFF. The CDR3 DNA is TGTGCCAGTAGTAGCAGGGGTCTTGGTGTCACTGAAGCTTTCTTT. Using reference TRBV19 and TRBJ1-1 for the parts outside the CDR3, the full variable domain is DGGITQSPKYLFRKEGQNVTLSCEQNLNHDAMYWYRQDPGQGLRLIYYSQIVNDFQKGDIAEGYSVSREKKESFPLTVTSAQKNPTAFYLCASSSRGLGVTEAFFGQGTRLTVV.

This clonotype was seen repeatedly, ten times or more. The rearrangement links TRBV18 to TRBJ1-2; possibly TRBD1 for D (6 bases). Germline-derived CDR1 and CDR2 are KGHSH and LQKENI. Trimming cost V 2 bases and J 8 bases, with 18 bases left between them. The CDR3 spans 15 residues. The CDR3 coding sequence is TGTGCCAGCTCACCAAGGGGACATACCCCAGCGGGCTACACCTTC. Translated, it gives CASSPRGHTPAGYTF.

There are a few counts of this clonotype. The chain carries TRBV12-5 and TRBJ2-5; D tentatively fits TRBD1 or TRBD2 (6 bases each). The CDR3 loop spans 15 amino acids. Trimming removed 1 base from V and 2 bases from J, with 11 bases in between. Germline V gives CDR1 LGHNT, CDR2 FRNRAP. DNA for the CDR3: TGTGCTAGTGGTTTGGGGGGGGCTATACAAGAGACCCAGTACTTC. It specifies CASGLGGAIQETQYF.

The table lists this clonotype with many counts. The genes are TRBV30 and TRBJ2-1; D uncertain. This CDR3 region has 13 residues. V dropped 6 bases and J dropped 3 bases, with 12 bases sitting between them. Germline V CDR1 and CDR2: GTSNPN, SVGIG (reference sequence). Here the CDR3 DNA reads TGTGCCTGTCGTCAGGACCGCTACAATGAGCAGTTCTTC. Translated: CACRQDRYNEQFF.

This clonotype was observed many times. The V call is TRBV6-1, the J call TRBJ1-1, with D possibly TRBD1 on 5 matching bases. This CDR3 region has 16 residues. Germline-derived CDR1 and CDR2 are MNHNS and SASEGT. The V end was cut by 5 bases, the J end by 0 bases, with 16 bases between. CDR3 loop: CASSPLMKQVNTEAFF. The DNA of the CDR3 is TGTGCCAGCAGTCCTCTAATGAAACAGGTGAACACTGAAGCTTTCTTT.

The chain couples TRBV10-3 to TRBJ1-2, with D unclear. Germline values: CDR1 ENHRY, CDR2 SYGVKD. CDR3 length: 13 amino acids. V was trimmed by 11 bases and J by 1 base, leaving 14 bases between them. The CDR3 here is CAVVGEINYGYTF. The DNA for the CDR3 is TGTGCCGTTGTGGGAGAGATTAACTATGGCTACACCTTC.

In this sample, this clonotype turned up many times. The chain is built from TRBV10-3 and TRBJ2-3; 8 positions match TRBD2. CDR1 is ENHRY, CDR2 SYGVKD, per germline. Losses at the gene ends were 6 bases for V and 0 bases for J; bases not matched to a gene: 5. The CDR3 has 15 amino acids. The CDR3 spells CAIRPGLGSTDTQYF. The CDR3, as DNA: TGTGCCATCAGACCGGGACTAGGTAGCACAGATACGCAGTATTTT.

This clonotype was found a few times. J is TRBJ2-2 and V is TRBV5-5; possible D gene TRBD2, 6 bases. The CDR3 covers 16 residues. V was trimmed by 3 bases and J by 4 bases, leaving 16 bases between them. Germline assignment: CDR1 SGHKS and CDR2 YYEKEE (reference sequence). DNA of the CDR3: TGTGCCAGCAGCTCGGCGTCGGGGGTATCCACCGGGGAGCTGTTTTTT. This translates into CASSSASGVSTGELFF.

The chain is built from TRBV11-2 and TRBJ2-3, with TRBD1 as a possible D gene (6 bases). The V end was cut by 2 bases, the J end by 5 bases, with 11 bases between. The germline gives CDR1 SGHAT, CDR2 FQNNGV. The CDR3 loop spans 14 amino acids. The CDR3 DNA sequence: TGTGCCAGCAGCTTAACCCCCAGGGGAGATACGCAGTATTTT. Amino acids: CASSLTPRGDTQYF.

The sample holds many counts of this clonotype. CDR3 DNA: TGTGCCAGCAGTTCGCTTCGACAGACTACCGGGGAGCTGTTTTTT. Its translation is CASSSLRQTTGELFF. V is TRBV11-1 and J is TRBJ2-2; D perhaps matches TRBD1 (5 bases). The CDR3 has 15 amino acids. Per the germline V gene, CDR1 is SGHAT and CDR2 is FQDESV (reference sequence). The V gene lost 6 bases and the J gene lost 5 bases, with 16 bases spanning the gap.

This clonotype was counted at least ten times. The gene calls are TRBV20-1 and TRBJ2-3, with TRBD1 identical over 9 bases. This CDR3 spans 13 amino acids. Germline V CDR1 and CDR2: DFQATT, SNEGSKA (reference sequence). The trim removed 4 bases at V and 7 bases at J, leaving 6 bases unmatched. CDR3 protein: CSAKGQGRNTQYF. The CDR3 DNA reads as TGCAGTGCTAAGGGACAGGGTAGGAATACGCAGTATTTT.

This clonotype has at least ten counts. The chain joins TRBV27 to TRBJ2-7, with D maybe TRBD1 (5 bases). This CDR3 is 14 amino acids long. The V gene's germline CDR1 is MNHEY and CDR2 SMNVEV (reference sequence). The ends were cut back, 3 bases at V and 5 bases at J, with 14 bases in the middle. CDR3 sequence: CASSLVRAHHEQYF. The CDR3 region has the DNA TGTGCCAGCAGTTTGGTCAGGGCCCACCACGAGCAGTACTTC.

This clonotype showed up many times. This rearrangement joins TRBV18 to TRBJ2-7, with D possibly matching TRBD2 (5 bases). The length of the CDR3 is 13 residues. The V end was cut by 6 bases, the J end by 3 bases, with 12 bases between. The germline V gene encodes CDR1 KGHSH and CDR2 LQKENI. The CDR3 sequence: CASSEVGGYEQYF. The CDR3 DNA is TGTGCCAGCTCGGAGGTAGGCGGCTACGAGCAGTACTTC.

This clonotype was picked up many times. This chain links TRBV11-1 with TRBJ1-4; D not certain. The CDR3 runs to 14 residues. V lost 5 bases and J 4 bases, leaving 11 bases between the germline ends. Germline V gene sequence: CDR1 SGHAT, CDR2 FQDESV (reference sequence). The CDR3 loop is CASSRAGFNEKLFF. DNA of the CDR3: TGTGCCAGCAGCCGGGCGGGATTTAATGAAAAACTGTTTTTT. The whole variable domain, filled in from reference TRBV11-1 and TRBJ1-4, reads EAEVAQSPRYKITEKSQAVAFWCDPISGHATLYWYRQILGQGPELLVQFQDESVVDDSQLPKDRFSAERLKGVDSTLKIQPAELGDSAMYLCASSRAGFNEKLFFGSGTQLSVL.

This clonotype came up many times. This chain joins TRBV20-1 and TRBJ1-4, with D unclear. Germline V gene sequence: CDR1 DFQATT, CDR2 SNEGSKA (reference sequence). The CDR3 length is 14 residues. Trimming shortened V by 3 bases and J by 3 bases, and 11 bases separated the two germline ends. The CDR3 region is CSARAPPPNEKLFF. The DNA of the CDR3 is TGCAGTGCTAGGGCCCCTCCACCTAATGAAAAACTGTTTTTT.

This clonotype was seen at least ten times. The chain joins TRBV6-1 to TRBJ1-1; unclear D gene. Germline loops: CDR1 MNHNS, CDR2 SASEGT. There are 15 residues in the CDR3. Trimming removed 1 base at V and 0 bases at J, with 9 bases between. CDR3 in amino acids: CASSEVAEMNTEAFF. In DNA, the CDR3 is TGTGCCAGCAGTGAAGTCGCAGAAATGAACACTGAAGCTTTCTTT.

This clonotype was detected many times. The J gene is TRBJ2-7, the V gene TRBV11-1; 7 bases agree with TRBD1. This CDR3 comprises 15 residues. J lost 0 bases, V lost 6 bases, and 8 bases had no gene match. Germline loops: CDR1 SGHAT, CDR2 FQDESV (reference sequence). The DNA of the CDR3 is TGTGCCAGCAGATCGACAGGGTTGGGCTCCTACGAGCAGTACTTC. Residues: CASRSTGLGSYEQYF.

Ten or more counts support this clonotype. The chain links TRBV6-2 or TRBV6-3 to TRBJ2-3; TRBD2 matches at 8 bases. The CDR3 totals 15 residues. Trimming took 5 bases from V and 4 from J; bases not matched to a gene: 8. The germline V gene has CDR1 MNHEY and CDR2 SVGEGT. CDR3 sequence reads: CASSGQRGGPDTQYF. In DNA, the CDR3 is TGTGCCAGCAGTGGACAACGGGGGGGCCCAGATACGCAGTATTTT.

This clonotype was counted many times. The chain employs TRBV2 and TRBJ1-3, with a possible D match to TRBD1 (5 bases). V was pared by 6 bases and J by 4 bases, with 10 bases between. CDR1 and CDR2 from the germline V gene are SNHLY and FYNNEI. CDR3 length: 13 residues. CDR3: CASSLDRGNTIYF. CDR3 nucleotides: TGTGCCAGCAGCTTAGACAGAGGAAACACCATATATTTT.

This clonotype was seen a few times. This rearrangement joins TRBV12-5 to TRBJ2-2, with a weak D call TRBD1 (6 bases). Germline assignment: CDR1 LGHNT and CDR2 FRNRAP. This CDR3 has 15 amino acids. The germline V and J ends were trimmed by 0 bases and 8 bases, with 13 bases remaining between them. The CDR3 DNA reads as TGTGCTAGTGGTTTGGTAGTTTCAGGGGCAGGGGAGCTGTTTTTT. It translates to CASGLVVSGAGELFF.

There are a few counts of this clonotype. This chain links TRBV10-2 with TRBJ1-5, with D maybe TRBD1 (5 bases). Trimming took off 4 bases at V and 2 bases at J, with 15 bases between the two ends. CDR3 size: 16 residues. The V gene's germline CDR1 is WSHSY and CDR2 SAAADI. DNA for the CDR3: TGCGCCAGCAGTGCCAATTCCGAGACAGGCAATCAGCCCCAGCATTTT. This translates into CASSANSETGNQPQHF.